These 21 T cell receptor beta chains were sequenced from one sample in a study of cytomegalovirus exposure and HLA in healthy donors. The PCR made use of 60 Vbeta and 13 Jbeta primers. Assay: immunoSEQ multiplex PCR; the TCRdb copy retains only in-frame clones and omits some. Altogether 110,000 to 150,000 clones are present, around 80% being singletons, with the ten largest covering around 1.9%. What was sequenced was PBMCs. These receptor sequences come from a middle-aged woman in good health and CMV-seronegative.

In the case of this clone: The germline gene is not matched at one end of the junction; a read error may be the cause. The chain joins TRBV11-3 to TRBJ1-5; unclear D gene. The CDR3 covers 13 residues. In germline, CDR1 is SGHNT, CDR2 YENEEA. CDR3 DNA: TGTGCCAGCAGCGTAGACCGCGATCAGCCCCAGCATTTT. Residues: CASSVDRDQPQHF.

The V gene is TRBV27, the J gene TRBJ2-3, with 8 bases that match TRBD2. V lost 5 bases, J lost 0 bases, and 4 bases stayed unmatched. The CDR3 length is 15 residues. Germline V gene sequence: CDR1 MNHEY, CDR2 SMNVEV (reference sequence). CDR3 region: CASSKRETSTDTQYF. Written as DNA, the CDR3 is TGTGCCAGCAGTAAGCGGGAGACTAGCACAGATACGCAGTATTTT.

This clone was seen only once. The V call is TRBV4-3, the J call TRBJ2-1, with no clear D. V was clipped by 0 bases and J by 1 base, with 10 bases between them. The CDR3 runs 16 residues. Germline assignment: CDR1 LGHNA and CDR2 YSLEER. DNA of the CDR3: TGCGCCAGCAGCCAAGAGGGCCAGGCTTCCTACAATGAGCAGTTCTTC. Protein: CASSQEGQASYNEQFF.

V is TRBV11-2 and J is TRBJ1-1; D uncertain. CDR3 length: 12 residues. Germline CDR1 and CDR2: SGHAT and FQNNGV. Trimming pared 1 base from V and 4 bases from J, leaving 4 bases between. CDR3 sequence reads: CASSLGVTEAFF. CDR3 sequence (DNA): TGTGCCAGCAGCTTAGGAGTCACTGAAGCTTTCTTT. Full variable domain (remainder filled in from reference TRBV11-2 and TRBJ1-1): EAGVAQSPRYKIIEKRQSVAFWCNPISGHATLYWYQQILGQGPKLLIQFQNNGVVDDSQLPKDRFSAERLKGVDSTLKIQPAKLEDSAVYLCASSLGVTEAFFGQGTRLTVV.

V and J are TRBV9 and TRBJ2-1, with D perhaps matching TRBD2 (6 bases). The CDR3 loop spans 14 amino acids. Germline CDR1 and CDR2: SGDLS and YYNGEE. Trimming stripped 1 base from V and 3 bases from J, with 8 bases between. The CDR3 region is CASSVWGDYNEQFF. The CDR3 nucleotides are TGTGCCAGCAGCGTATGGGGGGACTACAATGAGCAGTTCTTC.

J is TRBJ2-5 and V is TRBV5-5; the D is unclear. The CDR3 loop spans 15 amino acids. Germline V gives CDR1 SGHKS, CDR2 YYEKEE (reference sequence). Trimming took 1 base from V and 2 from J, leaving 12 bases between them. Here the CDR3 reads CASSLSRHRQETQYF. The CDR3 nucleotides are TGTGCCAGCAGCTTGTCCCGACATAGACAAGAGACCCAGTACTTC. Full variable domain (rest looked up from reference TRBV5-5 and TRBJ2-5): DAGVTQSPTHLIKTRGQQVTLRCSPISGHKSVSWYQQVLGQGPQFIFQYYEKEERGRGNFPDRFSARQFPNYSSELNVNALLLGDSALYLCASSLSRHRQETQYFGPGTRLLVL.

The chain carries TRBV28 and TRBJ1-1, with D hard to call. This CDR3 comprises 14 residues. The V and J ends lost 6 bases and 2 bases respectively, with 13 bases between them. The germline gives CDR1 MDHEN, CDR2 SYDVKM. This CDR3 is CASRPREANTEAFF. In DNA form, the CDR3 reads TGTGCCAGCAGGCCGAGGGAGGCTAACACTGAAGCTTTCTTT.

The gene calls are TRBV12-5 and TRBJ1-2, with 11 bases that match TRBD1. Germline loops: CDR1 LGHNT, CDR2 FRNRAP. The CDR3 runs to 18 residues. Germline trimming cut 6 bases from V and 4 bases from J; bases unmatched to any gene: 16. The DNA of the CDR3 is TGTGCTAGTGGACCCACTACAACCGGACAGGGGGCAAGCTATGGCTACACCTTC. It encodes CASGPTTTGQGASYGYTF.

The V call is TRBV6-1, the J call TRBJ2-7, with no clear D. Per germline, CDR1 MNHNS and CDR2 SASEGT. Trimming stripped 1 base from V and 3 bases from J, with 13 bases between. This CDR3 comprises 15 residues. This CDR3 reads CASSEGWAGDYEQYF. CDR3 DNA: TGTGCCAGCAGTGAAGGATGGGCAGGCGACTACGAGCAGTACTTC.

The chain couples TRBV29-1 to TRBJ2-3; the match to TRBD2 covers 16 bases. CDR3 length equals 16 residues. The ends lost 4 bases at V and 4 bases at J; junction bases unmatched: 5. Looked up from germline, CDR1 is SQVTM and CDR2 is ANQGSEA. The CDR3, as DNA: TGCAGCGTTGCCGGGACTAGCGGGGGGGTGGCAGATACGCAGTATTTT. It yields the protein CSVAGTSGGVADTQYF.

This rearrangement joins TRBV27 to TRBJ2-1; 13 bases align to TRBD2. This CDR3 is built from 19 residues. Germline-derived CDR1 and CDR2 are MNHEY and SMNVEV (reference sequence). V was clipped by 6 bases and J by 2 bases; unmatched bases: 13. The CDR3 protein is CASRGGLAGLPPTYNEQFF. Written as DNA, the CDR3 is TGTGCCAGCAGGGGGGGACTAGCGGGACTCCCCCCCACCTACAATGAGCAGTTCTTC.

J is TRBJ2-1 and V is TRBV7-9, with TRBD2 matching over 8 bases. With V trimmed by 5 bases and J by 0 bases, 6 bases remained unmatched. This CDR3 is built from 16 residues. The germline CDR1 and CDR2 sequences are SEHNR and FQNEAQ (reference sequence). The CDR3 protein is CASSPVGTSSYNEQFF. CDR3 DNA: TGTGCCAGCAGCCCAGTAGGGACTAGCTCCTACAATGAGCAGTTCTTC.

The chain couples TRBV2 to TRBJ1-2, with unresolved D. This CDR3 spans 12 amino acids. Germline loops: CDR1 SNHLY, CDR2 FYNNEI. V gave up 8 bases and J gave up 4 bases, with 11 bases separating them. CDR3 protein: CASRAGGYGYTF. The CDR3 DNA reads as TGTGCCAGCCGAGCGGGAGGCTATGGCTACACCTTC.

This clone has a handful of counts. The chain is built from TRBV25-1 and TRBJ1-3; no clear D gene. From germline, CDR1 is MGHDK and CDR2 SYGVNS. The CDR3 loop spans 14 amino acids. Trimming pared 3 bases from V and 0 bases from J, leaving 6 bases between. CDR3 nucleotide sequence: TGTGCCAGCAGTGAGTCCGGCTCTGGAAACACCATATATTTT. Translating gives CASSESGSGNTIYF.

The CDR3 here is CASSRTSGRNNEQYF. CDR3 DNA: TGTGCCAGCAGCCGGACTAGCGGGAGAAATAACGAGCAGTACTTC. This chain joins TRBV9 and TRBJ2-7; TRBD2 agrees at 13 bases. With V trimmed by 4 bases and J by 5 bases, 6 bases remained unmatched. This CDR3 comprises 15 residues. The germline V gene encodes CDR1 SGDLS and CDR2 YYNGEE. The whole variable domain, remainder taken from reference TRBV9 and TRBJ2-7, is DSGVTQTPKHLITATGQRVTLRCSPRSGDLSVYWYQQSLDQGLQFLIQYYNGEERAKGNILERFSAQQFPDLHSELNLSSLELGDSALYFCASSRTSGRNNEQYFGPGTRLTVT.

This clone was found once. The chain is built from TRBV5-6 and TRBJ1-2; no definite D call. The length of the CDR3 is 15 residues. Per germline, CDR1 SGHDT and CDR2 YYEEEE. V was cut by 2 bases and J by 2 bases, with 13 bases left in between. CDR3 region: CASSFLEGGNYGYTF. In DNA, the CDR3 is TGTGCCAGCAGCTTTTTGGAAGGAGGGAACTATGGCTACACCTTC.

The CDR3 sequence is CASSLSPSWLNNEQFF. The CDR3 DNA is TGTGCCAGCAGTTTATCGCCTAGCTGGCTCAACAATGAGCAGTTCTTC. The chain recombines TRBV27 with TRBJ2-1, with D perhaps TRBD2 (5 bases). Trimming removed 0 bases at V and 5 bases at J, with 14 bases between. In germline, CDR1 is MNHEY, CDR2 SMNVEV (reference sequence). The CDR3 loop spans 16 amino acids.

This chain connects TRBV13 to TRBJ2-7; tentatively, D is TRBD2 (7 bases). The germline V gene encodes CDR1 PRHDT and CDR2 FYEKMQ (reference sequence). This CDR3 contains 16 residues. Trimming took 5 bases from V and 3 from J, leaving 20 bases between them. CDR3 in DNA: TGTGCCAGCAGCCTCGCCGGGGGGCGGTTTAGCTACGAGCAGTACTTC. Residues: CASSLAGGRFSYEQYF.

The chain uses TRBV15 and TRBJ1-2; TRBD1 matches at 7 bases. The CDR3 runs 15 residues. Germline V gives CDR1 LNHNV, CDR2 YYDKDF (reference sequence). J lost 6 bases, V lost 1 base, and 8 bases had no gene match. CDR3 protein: CATSRAADRLDGYTF. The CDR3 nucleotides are TGTGCCACCAGCAGAGCTGCGGACAGGTTAGATGGCTACACCTTC.

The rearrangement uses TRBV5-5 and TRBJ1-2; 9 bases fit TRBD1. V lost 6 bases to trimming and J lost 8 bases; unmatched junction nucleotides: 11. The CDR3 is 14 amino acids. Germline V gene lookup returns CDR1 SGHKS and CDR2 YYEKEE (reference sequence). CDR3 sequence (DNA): TGTGCCAGCACCGCGATAGGGACAGGGATCGGCTACACCTTC. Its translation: CASTAIGTGIGYTF.

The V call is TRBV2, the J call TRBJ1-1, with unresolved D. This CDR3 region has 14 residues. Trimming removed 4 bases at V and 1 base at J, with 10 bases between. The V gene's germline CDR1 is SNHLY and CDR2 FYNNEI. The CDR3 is CASSGVFENTEAFF. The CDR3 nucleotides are TGTGCCAGCAGTGGAGTGTTTGAGAACACTGAAGCTTTCTTT.